This TCR beta chain was documented in a study of cytomegalovirus exposure and HLA in healthy donors. This clone was seen a single time. Its antigen is still unknown. Study conclusions and caveats: It was taken for granted in presence/absence analyses that sequencing depth across donors was roughly uniform. Earlier analysis found most TCR beta V segments productive about 87% or about 30% of the time.

Primers included in the PCR were 60 Vbeta and 13 Jbeta primers. Measured with immunoSEQ multiplex PCR; TCRdb has only the in-frame clones, and not every one. The data hold about 130,000 clones, with 80% observed a single time. Source material: PBMCs. This TCR derives from a woman between 35 and 50 years old in good health and CMV-seronegative.

CDR3 region: CASSYLTRGSYNEQFF. The CDR3 nucleotides are TGTGCCAGCAGTTACTTGACTCGGGGTTCCTACAATGAGCAGTTCTTC. The gene calls are TRBV6-5 and TRBJ2-1; weak D call: TRBD2 (5 bases). V lost 1 base, J lost 1 base, and 11 bases lay in between. The CDR3 covers 16 residues. Per germline, CDR1 MNHEY and CDR2 SVGAGI.